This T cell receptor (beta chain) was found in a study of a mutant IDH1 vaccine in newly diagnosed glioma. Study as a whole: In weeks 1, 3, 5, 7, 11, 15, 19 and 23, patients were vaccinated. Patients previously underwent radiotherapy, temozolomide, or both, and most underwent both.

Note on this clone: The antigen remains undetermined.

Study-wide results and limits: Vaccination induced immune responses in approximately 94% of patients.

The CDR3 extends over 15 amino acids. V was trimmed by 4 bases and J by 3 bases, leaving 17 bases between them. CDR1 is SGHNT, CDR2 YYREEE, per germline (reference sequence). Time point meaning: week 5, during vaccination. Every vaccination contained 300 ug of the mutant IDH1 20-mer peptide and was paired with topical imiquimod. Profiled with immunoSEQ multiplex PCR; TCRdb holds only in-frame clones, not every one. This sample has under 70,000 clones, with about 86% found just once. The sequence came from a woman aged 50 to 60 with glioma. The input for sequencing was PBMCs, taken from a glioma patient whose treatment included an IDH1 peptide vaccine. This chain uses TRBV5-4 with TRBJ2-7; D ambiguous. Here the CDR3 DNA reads TGTGCCAGCAGCGTTAAGGCAAACGGCCTCTACGAGCAGTACTTC. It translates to CASSVKANGLYEQYF.